This entry is about one TCR beta chain. The data belong to a study of blood T cell repertoires in COVID-19. Across the whole study: The United States, Italy and Spain provided the acute and convalescent COVID-19 samples. T cells, B-cell-depleted T cells, or PBMCs provided the cDNA or gDNA that served as material.

Authors' analysis steps: Reference gene primers were amplified, and this amplification served to estimate nucleated cell counts. TCRdb's copy holds only in-frame clones and misses some; the assay was immunoSEQ multiplex PCR. V and J calls plus clone size are reproduced from that table; the DNA served to infer D and trimming. The repertoire holds 200,000 to 300,000 clones, 85% seen once, with 5% to 7% in the top ten. Germline V CDR1 and CDR2: SGHRS, YFSETQ. The CDR3 contains 15 residues. V trimming: 1 base; J trimming: 4 bases; junction bases outside the gene matches: 6. The sequencing input was peripheral blood. The receptor was derived from a woman in her fifties or sixties with active or convalescent COVID-19. The rearrangement links TRBV5-1 to TRBJ1-1, with 8 bases lining up with TRBD1. CDR3 nucleotides: TGCGCCAGCAGCTTGACAGGGGGTACGGGCACTGAAGCTTTCTTT. The encoded protein is CASSLTGGTGTEAFF.